A single sample gave rise to the 29 T cell receptor beta chains below, sequenced in a study of cytomegalovirus exposure and HLA in healthy donors. PCR was performed using 60 Vbeta and 13 Jbeta primers. TCRdb's copy holds only in-frame clones and misses some; the assay was immunoSEQ multiplex PCR. The sample has 180,000 or so clones, about three quarters seen once. The sequenced material came from PBMCs. Every receptor here comes from a man between 18 and 35 years old in good health and CMV-seronegative.

The rearrangement links TRBV6-6 to TRBJ1-2, with TRBD1 identical over 9 bases. The CDR3 has 15 residues. The trim removed 5 bases at V and 4 bases at J, leaving 8 bases unmatched. The germline gives CDR1 MNHNY, CDR2 SVGAGI (reference sequence). The CDR3 loop is CASSLGQGRGYGYTF. CDR3 sequence (DNA): TGTGCCAGCAGTCTTGGACAGGGGCGAGGCTATGGCTACACCTTC.

V is TRBV19 and J is TRBJ1-2, with 10 bases identical to TRBD1. V trimming: 6 bases; J trimming: 4 bases; junction bases outside the gene matches: 14. The germline gives CDR1 LNHDA, CDR2 SQIVND (reference sequence). The CDR3 runs to 17 residues. CDR3 loop: CASSLNRDRGSGYGYTF. The DNA of the CDR3 is TGTGCCAGTAGCCTAAACCGGGACAGGGGTAGTGGCTATGGCTACACCTTC.

This clone has a single count. The CDR3 coding sequence is TGTGCCAGCAGCTTAATGGGACTAGCGGTAGATGAGCAGTTCTTC. This gives the protein CASSLMGLAVDEQFF. The genes are TRBV7-3 and TRBJ2-1; TRBD2 matches at 11 bases. The length of the CDR3 is 15 residues. CDR1 is SGHTA, CDR2 FQGTGA, per germline. V gave up 1 base and J gave up 8 bases; unmatched junction bases: 4.

The rearrangement links TRBV7-9 to TRBJ2-2, with 11 bases fitting TRBD2. The V gene's germline CDR1 is SEHNR and CDR2 FQNEAQ (reference sequence). The CDR3 covers 19 residues. Unmatched junction bases numbered 16, after V lost 5 bases and J lost 5 bases. CDR3 in DNA: TGTGCCAGCAGCCCGGAGAATGGTAGCGGGAGGGAAAGGACCGGGGAGCTGTTTTTT. This encodes CASSPENGSGRERTGELFF. The full variable domain, rest sourced from reference TRBV7-9 and TRBJ2-2, is DTGVSQNPRHKITKRGQNVTFRCDPISEHNRLYWYRQTLGQGPEFLTYFQNEAQLEKSRLLSDRFSAERPKGSFSTLEIQRTEQGDSAMYLCASSPENGSGRERTGELFFGEGSRLTVL.

The sample holds a few counts of this clone. The chain uses TRBV21-1 and TRBJ1-2; the D call of TRBD1 is as the table states it, not checked on the DNA. TRBV21-1 is a recognized pseudogene. The CDR3 is 16 amino acids. The CDR3 sequence is CASSRTGGPFPNGYTF. CDR3 bases: TGTGCCAGCAGTCGGACAGGGGGTCCCTTTCCCAATGGCTACACCTTC.

This clone was detected once. This chain joins TRBV11-3 and TRBJ2-7; D possibly corresponds to TRBD2 (7 bases). The ends were cut back, 1 base at V and 2 bases at J, with 12 bases in the middle. The CDR3 is 15 residues long. Germline loops: CDR1 SGHNT, CDR2 YENEEA. The CDR3 DNA is TGTGCCAGCAGCTTAGGGGGGGGCCAGCCCTACGAGCAGTACTTC. Its protein is CASSLGGGQPYEQYF.

This clone was counted only a few times. The chain carries TRBV6-1 and TRBJ2-5, with unresolved D. The CDR3 contains 13 residues. V was trimmed by 5 bases and J by 4 bases, leaving 11 bases between them. Germline CDR1 and CDR2: MNHNS and SASEGT. The CDR3 loop reads CASSNRLGETQYF. The CDR3 DNA is TGTGCCAGCAGTAACCGACTGGGAGAGACCCAGTACTTC.

The gene calls are TRBV12-5 and TRBJ2-3, with TRBD2 matching 9 bases. CDR3 length: 14 residues. Germline V gives CDR1 LGHNT, CDR2 FRNRAP. With V trimmed by 4 bases and J by 5 bases, 4 bases remained unmatched. This CDR3 reads CASGYGGGGDTQYF. The CDR3 nucleotides are TGTGCTAGTGGTTATGGCGGGGGGGGAGATACGCAGTATTTT.

The V and J genes are TRBV30 and TRBJ2-6; tentatively, D is TRBD2 (5 bases). The V end lost 5 bases, the J end lost 9 bases, and 5 bases lay between the germline ends. Germline V lookup: CDR1 GTSNPN, CDR2 SVGIG (reference sequence). The CDR3 extends over 10 amino acids. This chain's CDR3 is CAWGGNVLTF. The CDR3 DNA sequence: TGTGCCTGGGGAGGCAACGTCCTGACTTTC.

V gene TRBV30 combines with J gene TRBJ2-7; tentative D call: TRBD2 (7 bases). The V end was cut by 3 bases, the J end by 7 bases, with 19 bases between. CDR3 length equals 14 residues. Germline loops: CDR1 GTSNPN, CDR2 SVGIG (reference sequence). DNA of the CDR3: TGTGCCTGGAGCCGGGGGGCGGGAGCGACTGAGCAGTACTTC. Translated: CAWSRGAGATEQYF. Filled out from reference TRBV30 and TRBJ2-7, the complete variable domain reads SQTIHQWPATLVQPVGSPLSLECTVEGTSNPNLYWYRQAAGRGLQLLFYSVGIGQISSEVPQNLSASRPQDRQFILSSKKLLLSDSGFYLCAWSRGAGATEQYFGPGTRLTVT.

The chain carries TRBV9 and TRBJ1-5, with a weak D call TRBD1 (5 bases). V was shortened by 5 bases and J by 2 bases, with 8 bases between the two germline ends. Germline values: CDR1 SGDLS, CDR2 YYNGEE. CDR3 length: 13 residues. The CDR3 reads CASSGAGNQPQHF. In DNA form, the CDR3 reads TGTGCCAGCAGTGGGGCGGGCAATCAGCCCCAGCATTTT.

This chain joins TRBV11-2 and TRBJ2-7; tentative D call: TRBD1 (5 bases). Per the germline V gene, CDR1 is SGHAT and CDR2 is FQNNGV. CDR3 length equals 15 residues. Trimming took 3 bases from V and 0 from J, leaving 12 bases between them. CDR3 residues: CASSFGDSSSYEQYF. Here the CDR3 DNA reads TGTGCCAGCAGCTTTGGCGACAGTAGCTCCTACGAGCAGTACTTC.

Only a few counts were recorded for this clone. The chain combines TRBV6-1 with TRBJ1-1; 8 nucleotides line up with TRBD1. Germline CDR1 is MNHNS and CDR2 is SASEGT. The trim removed 6 bases at V and 4 bases at J, leaving 7 bases unmatched. The CDR3 spans 14 residues. CDR3 nucleotide sequence: TGTGCCAGCAGCACGCAGGGGGCCGCCACTGAAGCTTTCTTT. Protein product: CASSTQGAATEAFF.

The gene calls are TRBV10-3 and TRBJ2-7; 12 bases are a match to TRBD2. The CDR3 extends over 13 amino acids. Germline lookup yields CDR1 ENHRY and CDR2 SYGVKD. J was trimmed by 5 bases and V by 7 bases; bases with no gene match: 3. The CDR3 DNA reads TGTGCCATCAAGACTAGCGGGAGTAACGAGCAGTACTTC. Translation gives CAIKTSGSNEQYF.

The V and J genes are TRBV12-5 and TRBJ2-7; D possibly corresponds to TRBD1 (6 bases). The length of the CDR3 is 13 residues. V lost 3 bases and J lost 2, with 8 bases in between. CDR1 and CDR2 from the germline V gene are LGHNT and FRNRAP. The CDR3 DNA sequence: TGTGCTAGTGGTTTTAAGGGGGCCTACGAGCAGTACTTC. This translates into CASGFKGAYEQYF.

The V and J genes are TRBV2 and TRBJ1-2, with a tentative D call TRBD1 (6 bases). Germline V gene sequence: CDR1 SNHLY, CDR2 FYNNEI. Trimming took off 6 bases at V and 6 bases at J, with 14 bases between the two ends. CDR3 length: 13 amino acids. The CDR3 sequence: CASRGQPANGYTF. In DNA, the CDR3 is TGTGCCAGCAGAGGACAGCCGGCGAATGGCTACACCTTC.

This clone was counted only a few times. The rearrangement links TRBV7-9 to TRBJ2-2; 7 bases map to TRBD2. CDR1 is SEHNR and CDR2 is FQNEAQ in the germline V gene (reference sequence). The ends lost 6 bases at V and 3 bases at J; junction bases unmatched: 7. This CDR3 comprises 15 residues. CDR3 sequence: CASRPTSGDTGELFF. CDR3 nucleotides: TGTGCCAGCAGACCCACCAGCGGGGACACCGGGGAGCTGTTTTTT.

This clone was seen only a few times. The chain has TRBV7-6 and TRBJ2-2; no firm D call. V was pared by 5 bases and J by 4 bases, with 11 bases between. CDR1 and CDR2 (germline): SGHVS, FNYEAQ. The CDR3 runs to 14 residues. Here the CDR3 DNA reads TGTGCCAGCAGCCTCCAGCCGGGCACCGGGGAGCTGTTTTTT. Translation: CASSLQPGTGELFF.

J is TRBJ2-7 and V is TRBV7-2; TRBD2 is a possible D gene (6 bases). The V and J ends lost 1 base and 4 bases respectively, with 8 bases between them. The germline gives CDR1 SGHTA, CDR2 FQGNSA. The CDR3 contains 13 residues. The CDR3 sequence is CASSLGGVYEQYF. The CDR3 DNA reads as TGTGCCAGCAGCTTAGGGGGGGTTTACGAGCAGTACTTC.

The chain couples TRBV27 to TRBJ2-5; 10 positions match TRBD1. V was clipped by 3 bases and J by 3 bases; unmatched bases: 4. Looked up from germline, CDR1 is MNHEY and CDR2 is SMNVEV (reference sequence). This CDR3 has 15 residues. CDR3: CASSFLGTGEETQYF. In DNA, the CDR3 is TGTGCCAGCAGTTTCCTCGGGACAGGGGAAGAGACCCAGTACTTC.

The chain carries TRBV5-5 and TRBJ2-3; the D is unclear. Trimming pared 4 bases from V and 0 bases from J, leaving 3 bases between. The CDR3 is 12 amino acids. Germline lookup yields CDR1 SGHKS and CDR2 YYEKEE (reference sequence). The DNA for the CDR3 is TGTGCCAGCAGCCCGAGCACAGATACGCAGTATTTT. It is translated as CASSPSTDTQYF.

V is TRBV6-5 and J is TRBJ2-3; D gene ambiguous. This CDR3 is built from 15 residues. Germline CDR1 MNHEY, CDR2 SVGAGI. Between the trimmed V and J ends, which lost 6 bases and 2 bases, there was a span of 15 bases. The CDR3 DNA is TGTGCCAGCAGACTAAGGAGAACCAACACAGATACGCAGTATTTT. Its protein is CASRLRRTNTDTQYF.

The chain couples TRBV6-5 to TRBJ2-5, with D perhaps matching TRBD2 (5 bases). The CDR3 is 14 amino acids. Germline values: CDR1 MNHEY, CDR2 SVGAGI. The germline V and J ends were trimmed by 3 bases and 4 bases, with 12 bases remaining between them. The CDR3 protein is CASSYTEVAETQYF. In nucleotides, the CDR3 is TGTGCCAGCAGTTATACGGAGGTTGCAGAGACCCAGTACTTC.

This chain connects TRBV7-8 to TRBJ2-1, with D unresolved. This CDR3 comprises 14 residues. Looked up from germline, CDR1 is SGHVS and CDR2 is FQNEAQ. The V gene lost 4 bases and the J gene lost 7 bases, with 14 bases spanning the gap. The CDR3 DNA is TGTGCCAGCAGCTCCCTGGGCCGCCTGAATGAGCAGTTCTTC. It codes for CASSSLGRLNEQFF.

The gene calls are TRBV5-6 and TRBJ1-2; 8 bases are a match to TRBD1. With 2 bases clipped from V and 0 bases from J, the junction kept 9 bases outside the gene matches. CDR3 length: 17 residues. Germline-derived CDR1 and CDR2 are SGHDT and YYEEEE. CDR3 protein: CASSFWTGRKANYGYTF. The CDR3 bases are TGTGCCAGCAGCTTTTGGACAGGGAGAAAGGCTAACTATGGCTACACCTTC. Drawing the rest from reference TRBV5-6 and TRBJ1-2, the complete variable domain is DAGVTQSPTHLIKTRGQQVTLRCSPKSGHDTVSWYQQALGQGPQFIFQYYEEEERQRGNFPDRFSGHQFPNYSSELNVNALLLGDSALYLCASSFWTGRKANYGYTFGSGTRLTVV.

The chain recombines TRBV30 with TRBJ2-7; D is unclear. This CDR3 region has 13 residues. V was shortened by 0 bases and J by 0 bases, with 6 bases between the two germline ends. Germline lookup yields CDR1 GTSNPN and CDR2 SVGIG (reference sequence). CDR3 sequence (DNA): TGTGCCTGGAGTGTGGAGAGCTCCTACGAGCAGTACTTC. Its translation: CAWSVESSYEQYF.

V gene TRBV4-2 combines with J gene TRBJ2-5, with 7 positions matching TRBD1. Near its end, the DNA agrees better with TRBJ2-7, so the J call may be wrong. Germline V gives CDR1 LGHNA, CDR2 YNFKEQ. The CDR3 is 14 residues long. This chain's CDR3 is CASSQETGVGEQYF. Written as DNA, the CDR3 is TGTGCCAGCAGCCAGGAAACAGGGGTGGGCGAGCAGTACTTC.

The chain links TRBV25-1 to TRBJ2-1; 7 bases match TRBD2. This CDR3 spans 16 amino acids. Germline V gene sequence: CDR1 MGHDK, CDR2 SYGVNS. Trimming cost V 5 bases and J 7 bases; bases outside gene matches: 14. CDR3 coding DNA: TGTGCCAGCAGTCGGGAGCGGGGACGCCGATTTAATGAGCAGTTCTTC. Its protein is CASSRERGRRFNEQFF.

V usage is TRBV27 and J usage is TRBJ2-2, with D unclear. Trimming cost V 6 bases and J 5 bases, with 13 bases left between them. CDR1 is MNHEY and CDR2 is SMNVEV in the germline V gene (reference sequence). This CDR3 has 14 residues. CDR3 residues: CASSSPPRTGELFF. The DNA of the CDR3 is TGTGCCAGCAGCTCGCCTCCCAGGACCGGGGAGCTGTTTTTT.